The clone carrying this TCR beta chain was observed once. This entry belongs to a study of cytomegalovirus exposure and HLA in healthy donors. The PCR was carried out with 60 Vbeta primers and 13 Jbeta primers. Some clones are missing from TCRdb's copy, which holds only in-frame ones; the method was immunoSEQ multiplex PCR. Here the sample spans 95,000 to 150,000 clones, over 70% being singletons. V shed 2 bases and J 5 bases; nucleotides not matched to a gene: 9. The CDR3 consists of 17 residues. Germline values: CDR1 MDHEN, CDR2 SYDVKM. The receptor was derived from a woman between 45 and 60 years old in good health and CMV-seronegative. Sample: PBMCs. The V call is TRBV28, the J call TRBJ2-1, with TRBD2 matching over 10 bases. CDR3 bases: TGTGCCAGCAGTTTAGAGCTAGCGGGAGATATACACAATGAGCAGTTCTTC. Protein product: CASSLELAGDIHNEQFF.